Below are 14 T cell receptor beta chains sequenced from a single sample in a study of cytomegalovirus exposure and HLA in healthy donors. It was with 60 Vbeta and 13 Jbeta primers that the PCR ran. Clones were read by immunoSEQ multiplex PCR, and TCRdb kept only the in-frame ones, dropping some. The data show fewer than 180,000 clones, about 60% seen once. The specimen sequenced was PBMCs. Source of these receptors: a woman aged 60 to 75 in good health and CMV-seropositive.

This clone was detected only a few times. Compared with germline, one end of the junction differs, possibly owing to a read error. This chain uses TRBV28 with TRBJ1-1; D gene uncertain. The CDR3 is 12 residues long. From germline, CDR1 is MDHEN and CDR2 SYDVKM. Here the CDR3 DNA reads TGTGCCAGCAGTCTTCCTTACACCGAAGCTTTCTTT. Amino acid sequence: CASSLPYTEAFF. The variable domain in full, completed from reference TRBV28 and TRBJ1-1, reads DVKVTQSSRYLVKRTGEKVFLECVQDMDHENMFWYRQDPGLGLRLIYFSYDVKMKEKGDIPEGYSVSREKKERFSLILESASTNQTSMYLCASSLPYTEAFFGQGTRLTVV.

The chain couples TRBV10-3 to TRBJ2-2, with 9 bases matching TRBD2. The germline gives CDR1 ENHRY, CDR2 SYGVKD. Trimming removed 11 bases from V and 0 bases from J; junction bases left unmatched: 4. The CDR3 runs to 14 residues. The chain's CDR3 is CAVGLATNTGELFF. The CDR3 DNA is TGTGCCGTAGGACTAGCGACGAACACCGGGGAGCTGTTTTTT.

The chain recombines TRBV11-2 with TRBJ2-7; TRBD2 matches at 8 bases. The V segment lost 5 bases and the J segment 0 bases; nucleotides outside the gene matches: 6. The CDR3 has 15 amino acids. Germline CDR1 is SGHAT and CDR2 is FQNNGV. CDR3 in DNA: TGTGCCAGCAGCCTTGGGGCGGGAGGCTCCTACGAGCAGTACTTC. Protein: CASSLGAGGSYEQYF.

This clone appeared once. The CDR3 nucleotides are TGTGCCAGCAGTGAGGGGACTATGAACACTGAAGCTTTCTTT. It translates to CASSEGTMNTEAFF. J is TRBJ1-1 and V is TRBV27; D is possibly TRBD1 (5 bases). This CDR3 is 14 amino acids long. V gave up 5 bases and J gave up 0 bases, with 10 bases separating them. From germline, CDR1 is MNHEY and CDR2 SMNVEV (reference sequence).

The gene calls are TRBV10-2 and TRBJ2-7, with 8 bases aligning to TRBD1. V shed 6 bases and J 3 bases; nucleotides not matched to a gene: 7. The CDR3 extends over 14 amino acids. Germline CDR1 is WSHSY and CDR2 is SAAADI. CDR3 bases: TGCGCCAGCAGAGAGGACAGGGAGAACTACGAGCAGTACTTC. Translated: CASREDRENYEQYF.

J is TRBJ2-7 and V is TRBV2; TRBD2 aligns across 8 bases. Looked up from germline, CDR1 is SNHLY and CDR2 is FYNNEI. CDR3 length equals 12 residues. V lost 6 bases, J lost 7 bases, and 5 bases stayed unmatched. In DNA, the CDR3 is TGTGCCAGCAGGGGACTAGGGGGGGAGCAGTACTTC. As protein: CASRGLGGEQYF.

The chain employs TRBV18 and TRBJ2-7; tentative D call: TRBD1 (5 bases). The CDR3 has 13 amino acids. The germline V and J ends were trimmed by 5 bases and 2 bases, with 10 bases remaining between them. CDR1 and CDR2 from the germline V gene are KGHSH and LQKENI. This chain's CDR3 is CASSRTDTYEQYF. As DNA, the CDR3 is TGTGCCAGCTCAAGGACGGACACCTACGAGCAGTACTTC.

The J gene is TRBJ2-1, the V gene TRBV5-1; TRBD2 matches 15 bases. Germline CDR1 is SGHRS and CDR2 is YFSETQ. V lost 4 bases, J lost 9 bases, and 8 bases stayed unmatched. The CDR3 loop spans 16 amino acids. This chain's CDR3 is CASSTGLAGGVGEQFF. The CDR3 DNA reads as TGCGCCAGCAGCACGGGACTAGCGGGAGGAGTGGGTGAGCAGTTCTTC.

J is TRBJ2-5 and V is TRBV5-4; 9 positions agree with TRBD1. TRBJ2-7 explains the end of the DNA better; the J call may be wrong. The length of the CDR3 is 14 residues. The germline V gene encodes CDR1 SGHNT and CDR2 YYREEE (reference sequence). The CDR3 is CASSLKQGAHEQYF. CDR3 nucleotides: TGTGCCAGCAGCTTGAAACAGGGGGCCCACGAGCAGTACTTC.

The chain employs TRBV6-6 and TRBJ2-5; D is undetermined. Trimming stripped 7 bases from V and 0 bases from J, with 6 bases between. This CDR3 contains 12 residues. CDR1 and CDR2 from the germline V gene are MNHNY and SVGAGI (reference sequence). For the CDR3, the DNA is TGTGCCAGCACCGACTACCAAGAGACCCAGTACTTC. The encoded protein is CASTDYQETQYF.

This rearrangement joins TRBV7-2 to TRBJ2-7; D gene unclear. With 0 bases removed from V and 2 bases from J, the gap between germline ends came to 5 bases. Germline V gives CDR1 SGHTA, CDR2 FQGNSA. The CDR3 totals 13 residues. In nucleotides, the CDR3 is TGTGCCAGCAGCTTAGCCACAGCCTACGAGCAGTACTTC. Amino acids: CASSLATAYEQYF.

The CDR3 loop is CASSQEPLGLATSTDTQYF. The CDR3 nucleotides are TGCGCCAGCAGCCAAGAGCCCCTCGGACTAGCGACTAGCACAGATACGCAGTATTTT. The chain employs TRBV4-1 and TRBJ2-3, with 9 bases fitting TRBD2. The length of the CDR3 is 19 residues. Germline values: CDR1 MGHRA, CDR2 YSYEKL. V trimming: 0 bases; J trimming: 0 bases; junction bases outside the gene matches: 10.

The gene calls are TRBV9 and TRBJ2-2; TRBD2 aligns across 11 bases. The CDR3 is 16 amino acids. The germline gives CDR1 SGDLS, CDR2 YYNGEE. Losses at the gene ends were 3 bases for V and 6 bases for J; bases not matched to a gene: 7. Here the CDR3 DNA reads TGTGCCAGCAGCGCTTGGGCTAGCGGGAGGTCCGGGGAGCTGTTTTTT. This encodes CASSAWASGRSGELFF.

V and J are TRBV11-2 and TRBJ2-5; 10 nucleotides match TRBD2. Losses at the gene ends were 2 bases for V and 2 bases for J; bases not matched to a gene: 5. Germline V gene data show CDR1 as SGHAT and CDR2 as FQNNGV. This CDR3 is 16 amino acids long. CDR3 nucleotides: TGTGCCAGCAGCTTAACAGCGGGAGGGCTACAAGAGACCCAGTACTTC. As protein: CASSLTAGGLQETQYF.